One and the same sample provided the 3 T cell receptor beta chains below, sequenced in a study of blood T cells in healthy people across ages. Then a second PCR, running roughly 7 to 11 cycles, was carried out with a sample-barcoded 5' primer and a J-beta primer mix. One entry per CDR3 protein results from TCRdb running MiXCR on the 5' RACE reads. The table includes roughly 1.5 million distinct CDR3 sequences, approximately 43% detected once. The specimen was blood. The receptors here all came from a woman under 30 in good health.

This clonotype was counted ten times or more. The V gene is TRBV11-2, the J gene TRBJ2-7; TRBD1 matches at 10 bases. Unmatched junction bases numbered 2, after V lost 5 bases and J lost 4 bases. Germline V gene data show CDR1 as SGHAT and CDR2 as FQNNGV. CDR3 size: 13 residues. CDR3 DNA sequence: TGTGCCAGCAGCATGGGACAGGGGTACGAGCAGTACTTC. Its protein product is CASSMGQGYEQYF.

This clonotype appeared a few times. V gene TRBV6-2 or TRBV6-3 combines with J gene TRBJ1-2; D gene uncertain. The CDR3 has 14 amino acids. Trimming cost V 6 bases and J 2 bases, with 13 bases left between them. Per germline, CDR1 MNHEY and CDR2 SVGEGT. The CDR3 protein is CASRPHGLNYGYTF. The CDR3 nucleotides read TGTGCCAGCAGACCACACGGATTAAACTATGGCTACACCTTC.

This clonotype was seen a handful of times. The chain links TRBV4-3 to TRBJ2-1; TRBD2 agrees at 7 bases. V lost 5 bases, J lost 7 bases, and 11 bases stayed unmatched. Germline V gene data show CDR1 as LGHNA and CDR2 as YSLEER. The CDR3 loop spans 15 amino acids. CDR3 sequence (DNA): TGCGCCAGCAGCAGTAGGGGACTAACTTTTAATGAGCAGTTCTTC. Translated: CASSSRGLTFNEQFF.